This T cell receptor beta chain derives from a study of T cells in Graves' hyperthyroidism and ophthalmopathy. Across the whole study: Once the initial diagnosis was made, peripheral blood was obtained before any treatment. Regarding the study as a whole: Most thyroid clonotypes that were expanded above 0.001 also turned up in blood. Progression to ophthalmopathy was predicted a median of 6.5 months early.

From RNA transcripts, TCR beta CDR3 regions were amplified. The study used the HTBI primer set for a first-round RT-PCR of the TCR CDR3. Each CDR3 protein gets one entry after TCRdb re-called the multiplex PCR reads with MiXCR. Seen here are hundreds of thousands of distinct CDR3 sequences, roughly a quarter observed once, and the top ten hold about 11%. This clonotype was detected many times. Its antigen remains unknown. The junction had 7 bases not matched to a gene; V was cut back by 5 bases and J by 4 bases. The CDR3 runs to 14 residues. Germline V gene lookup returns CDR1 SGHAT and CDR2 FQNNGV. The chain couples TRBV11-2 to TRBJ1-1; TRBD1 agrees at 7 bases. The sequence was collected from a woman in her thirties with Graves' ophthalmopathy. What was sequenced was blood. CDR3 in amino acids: CASSPGQRPTEAFF. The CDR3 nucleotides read TGTGCCAGCAGCCCGGGACAGAGACCCACTGAAGCTTTCTTT.